The clone carrying this T cell receptor (beta chain) was seen a single time. The CDR3 extends over 12 amino acids. Trimming cost V 6 bases and J 8 bases, with 10 bases left between them. This specimen comes from a study of blood T cell repertoires in COVID-19. Study information: Nucleic acid was either cDNA or gDNA, and it came from T cells, B-cell-depleted T cells, or PBMCs.

TCRdb's table, derived via immunoSEQ multiplex PCR, lists solely in-frame clones and lacks some. The sample comprises 55,000 to 75,000 clones, about three quarters of which are singletons, and about 40% rests with the top ten. Material: peripheral blood. The chain combines TRBV12-3 or TRBV12-4 with TRBJ1-4; D is undetermined. The sequence was obtained from a woman aged 70-85 years with acute or convalescent COVID-19. The CDR3 region has the DNA TGTGCCAGCAGACGGGCGGGCGAAAAACTGTTTTTT. Translated: CASRRAGEKLFF.